This T cell receptor (beta chain) came from a study of blood T cell repertoires in COVID-19 (dated by TCRdb to the early 2020s). With respect to the entire study: Samples from collaborators originated in the United States, Italy and Spain and spanned both the acute and convalescent phases of COVID-19. The material from the prospective study consisted of cDNA or gDNA derived from T cells, B-cell-depleted T cells, or PBMCs. Subjects who had been exposed to COVID-19, were actively infected with it, or had recovered from it provided the deeply sampled blood TCRbeta repertoires that made up the dataset. The repertoires were made available in a free public database intended to serve as a resource for research on the immune response to SARS-CoV-2. The samples were drawn from the first 160 participants of the ongoing ImmuneRACE study and from 950 to 1,500 subjects provided by 6 global collaborators. Sample metadata almost always included a de-identified subject ID, COVID-19 status, age in years and sex. Where available, HLA class I and class II types were taken from metadata supplied by the sample provider and were not determined by assay-based typing.

TCRbeta CDR3 regions were amplified from genomic DNA by means of the immunoSEQ Assay, a bias-controlled multiplex PCR. The authors' pipeline ran thus. Within the assay, amplification of reference gene primers was used to estimate how many nucleated cells each sample contained. Sequence reads were collapsed and filtered to measure the absolute abundance of every unique TCRbeta CDR3 rearrangement. For each sample, productive Simpson clonality was calculated as the square root of Simpson's diversity index across productive rearrangements. Drawn from immuneACCESS, this table holds only the in-frame rearrangements with V and J called that TCRdb kept. Clones are partly lost; checked studies trace under half to an unresolved V gene and leave the rest unexplained. The DNA gave D and trimming, while V, J and clone size come from that table. This sample has under 450,000 clones in its table, and 80% to 95% of those were observed once. 0.8% to 0.9% of the sample is taken by the ten largest.

Enrolling through a virtual design, the prospective study's participants ranged in age from roughly 18 to 95 years and lived across about two dozen United States geographic areas. Cohort assignment in the prospective study relied on participant-reported clinical history from a screening survey and a study questionnaire. Exposed participants were defined as having been in contact with someone with a PCR-confirmed or clinician-diagnosed COVID-19 case within 2 weeks of study entry. In the prospective study, whole blood, serum and a nasopharyngeal or oropharyngeal swab were collected from each participant by mobile phlebotomists. Additional blood draws and questionnaires over an approximately two-month period could optionally be provided by prospective study participants. Prospective study blood samples were shipped either frozen or at room temperature before DNA extraction. A distance of 8 bases separates the germline ends of V and J, which lose 1 base and 1 base respectively. The CDR3 runs 15 amino acids, cysteine and phenylalanine included. The DNA shown is the 45-base CDR3, in frame from base 1. The CDR1 and CDR2 encoded by the germline V gene are SGHNT and YENEEA.

Points on this clone: There is no known antigen for this receptor. No base quality values were provided; no much bigger clone lies one nucleotide off.

Results the study describes overall, beyond this receptor: Clinical and demographic metadata were provided uncurated, with the amount varying by source and participant.

The sequencing input was PBMCs or T cells enriched from blood (not recorded which). Recombination connected TRBV11-3 to TRBJ2-1; matching of 6 bases hints at TRBD2 as the D gene. The TCR originated in a woman aged 40 to 50 who had been exposed to COVID-19. Read as DNA, the sequence is TGTGCCAGCAGCTTAGTGGGGGGATCCTACAATGAGCAGTTCTTC. This encodes CASSLVGGSYNEQFF.